This T cell receptor beta chain was documented in a study of cytomegalovirus exposure and HLA in healthy donors. The wider study: The 90 to 150 validation repertoires and the roughly 690 first-cohort repertoires shared a platform, a later analysis reported.

The donors were part of the validation cohort of 120 subjects. That cohort was separate from the first cohort, which comprised under 700 subjects. Whole-study findings and limits: As confirmed in vitro, a few CMV-associated chains were specific for CMV antigens. Associated with cytomegalovirus, according to the listing, were 150 to 200 TCR beta chains.

A note on this clone: Its antigen is still unknown.

The protocol was immunoSEQ multiplex PCR, while the TCRdb copy is restricted to in-frame clones and leaves out a portion. In the table there are over 150,000 clones, 91% of which are singletons. The V gene end was trimmed by 4 bases and the J gene end by 5 bases; junction bases not matched to a gene: 2. The CDR3 is 15 amino acids. Per germline, CDR1 LGHNA and CDR2 YSLEER. The rearrangement joins TRBV4-3 to TRBJ2-1; 13 bases are a match to TRBD2. The sequencing sample was made of PBMCs. This TCR came from a woman aged 18-29 years in good health and CMV-seropositive. The CDR3 DNA follows: TGCGCCAGCAGCCGGGGACTAGCGGGAAACAATGAGCAGTTCTTC. The encoded protein is CASSRGLAGNNEQFF.